What follows describes a single T cell receptor (beta chain). Its antigen is not identified. V lost 4 bases and J lost 1, with 9 bases in between. Germline V gene data show CDR1 as LGHNA and CDR2 as YSLEER. The CDR3 loop spans 14 amino acids. These data are taken from a study of T cell responses to AZD1222 COVID-19 vaccine. Data came from immunoSEQ multiplex PCR; TCRdb stores just in-frame clones and leaves some out. The sample includes 110,000 to 150,000 clones, roughly 88% of them seen just once. General study findings and limits: Of spike-specific TCRs, nearly half reportedly target regions left unmutated in variants.

This rearrangement joins TRBV4-3 to TRBJ2-3; no firm D call. The source was peripheral blood, collected on day 0 of AZD1222 vaccination. The receptor comes from an adult in good health. The CDR3 DNA reads TGCGCCAGCAGCCTATCACATGGCACAGATACGCAGTATTTT. Translating it yields CASSLSHGTDTQYF.